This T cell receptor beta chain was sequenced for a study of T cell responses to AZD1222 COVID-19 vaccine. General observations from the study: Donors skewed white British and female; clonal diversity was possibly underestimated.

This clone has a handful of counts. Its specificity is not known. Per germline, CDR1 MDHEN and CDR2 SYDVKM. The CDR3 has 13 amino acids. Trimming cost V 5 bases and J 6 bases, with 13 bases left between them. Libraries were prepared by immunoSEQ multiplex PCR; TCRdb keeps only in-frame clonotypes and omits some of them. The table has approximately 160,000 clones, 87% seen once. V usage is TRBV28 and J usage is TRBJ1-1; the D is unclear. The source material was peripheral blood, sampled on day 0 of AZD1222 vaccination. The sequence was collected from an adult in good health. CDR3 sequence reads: CASSRPMESEAFF. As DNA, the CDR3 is TGTGCCAGCAGTCGTCCAATGGAATCTGAAGCTTTCTTT.